Listed here are 13 T cell receptor beta chains from one sample, sequenced in a study of graft-versus-host responses after intestinal transplantation. The antigens for these receptors are not known. TCRdb's copy holds only in-frame clones and misses some; the assay was immunoSEQ multiplex PCR. The sample contains fewer than 95,000 clones, about 90% of which appear only once. This material consisted of unstimulated CD8+ T cells sorted from spleen or lymph node cells, taken before transplant. All receptors derive from a human donor who was the organ donor for an intestinal transplant.

The V call is TRBV5-4, the J call TRBJ1-4; 7 nucleotides align to TRBD1. Germline loops: CDR1 SGHNT, CDR2 YYREEE (reference sequence). The CDR3 is 15 amino acids. The V and J ends lost 4 bases and 3 bases, in that order; junction bases with no gene match: 6. CDR3 amino acids: CASSSDREANEKLFF. CDR3 nucleotide sequence: TGTGCCAGCAGCAGTGACAGGGAGGCTAATGAAAAACTGTTTTTT.

The chain is built from TRBV19 and TRBJ2-7, with TRBD2 as a possible D gene (5 bases). This CDR3 has 11 residues. In germline, CDR1 is LNHDA, CDR2 SQIVND (reference sequence). Trimming took off 9 bases at V and 1 base at J, with 7 bases between the two ends. The DNA of the CDR3 is TGTGCCAGCCGGGGATCCTACGAGCAGTACTTC. It specifies CASRGSYEQYF. The variable domain in full, completed from reference TRBV19 and TRBJ2-7, reads DGGITQSPKYLFRKEGQNVTLSCEQNLNHDAMYWYRQDPGQGLRLIYYSQIVNDFQKGDIAEGYSVSREKKESFPLTVTSAQKNPTAFYLCASRGSYEQYFGPGTRLTVT.

The chain combines TRBV19 with TRBJ1-5; D is undetermined. This CDR3 contains 13 residues. The germline gives CDR1 LNHDA, CDR2 SQIVND (reference sequence). Deletions cut 5 bases from V and 4 bases from J, with 9 bases between. The CDR3 nucleotides are TGTGCCAGTAGTTGGTCAGATAATCAGCCCCAGCATTTT. Translating gives CASSWSDNQPQHF.

The chain is built from TRBV28 and TRBJ1-1, with D uncertain. The CDR3 has 13 amino acids. Germline V gene data show CDR1 as MDHEN and CDR2 as SYDVKM. V lost 5 bases, J lost 10 bases, and 17 bases lay in between. The DNA of the CDR3 is TGTGCCAGCAGTGAAATCGCAACCAGGTCAGCTTTCTTT. Translating it yields CASSEIATRSAFF.

The rearrangement joins TRBV11-2 to TRBJ2-5; TRBD2 might be the D (5 bases). Between the trimmed V and J ends, which lost 5 bases and 2 bases, there was a span of 9 bases. The CDR3 runs 13 residues. The V gene's germline CDR1 is SGHAT and CDR2 FQNNGV. Written as DNA, the CDR3 is TGTGCCAGCAGCATTCCGGGGCAAGAGACCCAGTACTTC. Amino acids: CASSIPGQETQYF.

This chain joins TRBV30 and TRBJ1-6; tentatively, D is TRBD1 (6 bases). The CDR3 is 16 amino acids. Germline loops: CDR1 GTSNPN, CDR2 SVGIG (reference sequence). Trimming removed 4 bases from V and 2 bases from J, with 15 bases in between. The CDR3 sequence is CAWTAPGTPYNSPLHF. DNA for the CDR3: TGTGCCTGGACTGCACCCGGGACACCCTATAATTCACCCCTCCACTTT.

V and J are TRBV30 and TRBJ1-4; D uncertain. V was shortened by 0 bases and J by 5 bases, with 10 bases between the two germline ends. The CDR3 is 14 residues long. Germline V lookup: CDR1 GTSNPN, CDR2 SVGIG (reference sequence). The CDR3 DNA follows: TGTGCCTGGAGTGTACGGTGGAGAAATGAAAAACTGTTTTTT. Protein sequence: CAWSVRWRNEKLFF.

V gene TRBV14 combines with J gene TRBJ2-5, with 7 bases lining up with TRBD1. Trimming removed 4 bases from V and 4 bases from J; junction bases left unmatched: 9. Germline values: CDR1 SGHDN, CDR2 FVKESK. This CDR3 spans 15 amino acids. CDR3 loop: CASSPDRETGETQYF. CDR3 bases: TGTGCCAGCAGCCCCGACAGGGAAACGGGAGAGACCCAGTACTTC.

V and J are TRBV9 and TRBJ2-1; weak D call: TRBD2 (6 bases). The CDR3 has 14 amino acids. From germline, CDR1 is SGDLS and CDR2 YYNGEE. Trimming pared 4 bases from V and 2 bases from J, leaving 10 bases between. CDR3 protein: CASSRDSPYNEQFF. The CDR3 DNA reads TGTGCCAGCAGCCGGGACTCCCCCTACAATGAGCAGTTCTTC.

This chain links TRBV4-3 with TRBJ2-7; tentatively, D is TRBD1 (5 bases). Germline lookup yields CDR1 LGHNA and CDR2 YSLEER. The CDR3 is 14 residues long. Deletions cut 2 bases from V and 5 bases from J, with 13 bases between. CDR3 in amino acids: CASSQWQGIDEQYF. Here the CDR3 DNA reads TGCGCCAGCAGCCAATGGCAGGGTATCGACGAGCAGTACTTC.

The gene calls are TRBV2 and TRBJ2-7, with 9 bases lining up with TRBD1. This CDR3 is built from 15 residues. Germline loops: CDR1 SNHLY, CDR2 FYNNEI. The V segment lost 5 bases and the J segment 2 bases; nucleotides outside the gene matches: 7. CDR3 in DNA: TGTGCCAGCAGTATTACCGGGACAGGGACCTACGAGCAGTACTTC. Translating gives CASSITGTGTYEQYF.

The chain links TRBV19 to TRBJ1-3, with D perhaps TRBD1 (6 bases). With 5 bases removed from V and 0 bases from J, the gap between germline ends came to 11 bases. This CDR3 has 15 residues. CDR1 is LNHDA and CDR2 is SQIVND in the germline V gene (reference sequence). CDR3: CASSGRQASGNTIYF. CDR3 coding DNA: TGTGCCAGTAGTGGCCGACAGGCCTCTGGAAACACCATATATTTT.

This chain joins TRBV11-2 and TRBJ2-1; D gene ambiguous. CDR3 length: 12 residues. The V and J ends lost 5 bases and 6 bases respectively, with 8 bases between them. Germline V gene lookup returns CDR1 SGHAT and CDR2 FQNNGV. Here the CDR3 reads CASSKMSNEQFF. In nucleotides, the CDR3 is TGTGCCAGCAGCAAAATGAGCAATGAGCAGTTCTTC.